This TCR beta chain was documented in a study of blood T cells in healthy people across ages. Study findings and constraints: The lack of PBMC sorting stopped any conclusive naive versus antigen-experienced comparison.

Worth noting for this clonotype: Its target is not known.

The sample, around 10 milliliters of peripheral blood, was drawn from each donor. A minimum of 6 million PBMCs was isolated per sample. A second about 7 to 12 cycle PCR used barcoded and J-beta primers. Template switching added a 12-random-nucleotide identifier to every cDNA molecule. TCRdb reprocessed the 5' RACE reads via MiXCR and lists one record per CDR3 protein. The sample includes over 1,500,000 distinct CDR3 sequences, around half of them seen just once. The receptor was isolated from a woman in her forties in good health. Sequenced input: blood.

The CDR3 bases are TGTGCCACCAGTGATCCCACCGGGGAGCTGTTTTTT. The encoded protein is CATSDPTGELFF. The chain carries TRBV24-1 and TRBJ2-2, with unresolved D. V was pared by 3 bases and J by 4 bases, with 2 bases between. CDR3 length: 12 amino acids. Germline CDR1 reads KGHDR; CDR2 reads SFDVKD.